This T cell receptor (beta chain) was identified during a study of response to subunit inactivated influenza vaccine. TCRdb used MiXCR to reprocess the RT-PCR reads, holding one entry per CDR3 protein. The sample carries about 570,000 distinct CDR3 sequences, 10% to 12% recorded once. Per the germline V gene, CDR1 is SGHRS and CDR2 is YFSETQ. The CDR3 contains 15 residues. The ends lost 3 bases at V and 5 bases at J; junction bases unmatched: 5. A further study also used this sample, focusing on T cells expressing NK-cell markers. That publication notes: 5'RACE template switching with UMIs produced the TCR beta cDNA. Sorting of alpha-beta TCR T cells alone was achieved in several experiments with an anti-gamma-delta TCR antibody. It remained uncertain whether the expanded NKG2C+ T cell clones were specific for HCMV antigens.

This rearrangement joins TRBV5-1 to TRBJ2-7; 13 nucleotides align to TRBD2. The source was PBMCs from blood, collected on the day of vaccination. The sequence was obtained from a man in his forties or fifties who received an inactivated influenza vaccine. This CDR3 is CASSSTSGRPHEQYF. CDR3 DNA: TGCGCCAGCAGCTCGACTAGCGGGAGGCCCCACGAGCAGTACTTC.